This T cell receptor beta chain was obtained from a study of tumor and adjacent non-tumor tissue in lung cancer (dated by TCRdb to the late 2010s). The study in broad terms: Patients with adenocarcinoma (about 12), squamous cell carcinoma (2) and small cell lung cancer (1) were included in the cohort. The 15 or so patients were aged about 30 to 76 years, included 10 men and 5 women, and had TNM stage I to III disease. Sequencing generated a total of more than 95,000,000 productive TCRbeta reads, averaging around 4 million reads per sample. The study compared bulk TCRbeta repertoires from lung tumor tissue and matched distant non-tumor lung tissue of approximately 14 lung cancer patients. TCRbeta CDR3 sequencing was performed on roughly 27 paired specimens, with one tumor sample and one normal lung sample collected per patient. Beyond this particular receptor, the publication reports: Peripheral blood was not sequenced, so blood TCRbeta repertoires were not examined in the lung cancer patients of the study. The cohort had only about 16 patients, and the authors noted that larger samples and more detailed clinical data are needed. In normal lung, the top 100 clones accounted for a significantly larger cumulative share of the repertoire than in tumor tissue. The methods do not name the sequencing platform or mention unique molecular identifiers. TCR diversity was significantly higher in younger patients, and higher tumor TCR diversity was associated with shorter overall and disease-free survival. Tumor tissue showed significantly greater TCR diversity (inverse Simpson) than normal lung tissue (approximately 400 vs 170, P = 0.0075, Mann-Whitney U test).

Trimmed from V: 5 bases; trimmed from J: 3 bases; junction bases lacking a gene match: 6. From the cysteine up to the phenylalanine, the CDR3 has a length of 17 residues. Just CDR3 DNA is preserved here, 51 bases in frame from base 1. As encoded in the germline V gene, CDR1 is SGHAT while CDR2 is FQNNGV. Comments on this clonotype: Its target antigen remains unknown. No clone much larger than this one lies a single base away; base qualities are absent.

The library relied on multiplex PCR. The listed sequencing device is Illumina HiSeq 2500. TCRbeta libraries were constructed through three rounds of nested PCR with primers (Table S4) according to protocols adapted from ARM-PCR. Before sequencing, PCR products in the 200-500 bp range were cut out of the gel and cleaned up using the QIAquick gel extraction kit. The paper's data handling went like this. Trimmomatic was used to clean the reads, FLASH merged the cleaned reads into complete CDR3 sequences, and MiTCR assigned the sequences to V(D)J germline segments. Clonal diversity was calculated as the inverse Simpson's index using VDJtools. Productive reads were defined as in-frame sequences without a premature stop codon. TCRdb reanalyzed the raw reads on its own, using fastp at Q25 for trimming and MiXCR for clone calling, and kept in-frame beta chains. Rows matching on CDR3 protein sequence are summarized as one entry with the most common DNA and genes. TCRdb assigned the V and J calls; the authors' analysis was not used. Counted in this sample were some 100,000 distinct CDR3 sequences; roughly 60% of them appeared once. In total, the top ten clones hold roughly a fifth of the sample.

RNA was isolated from bulk unsorted tissue, and RNA quality was assessed with a NanoDrop ND-1000 and an Agilent 2100. The normal lung samples consisted of distant non-tumor tissue collected more than 3 cm from the tumor edge. Newly diagnosed lung cancer patients without prior chemotherapy who had been admitted for thoracic surgery in China between August and November 2014 were enrolled as donors. Patients who had received previous radiotherapy or chemotherapy, or who had another concurrent cancer, were excluded from the study. Pieces of surgical tissue measuring roughly 1-2.2 cm3 were kept in RNAlater solution and held at -80 degrees C until needed.

The clonotype originates from a man younger than 40 with non-small cell lung cancer. The material sequenced was distant non-tumor lung tissue. The chain is encoded by TRBV11-2 joined to TRBJ1-6, and TRBD1 matches 11 of the central bases. The CDR3 region reads CASSPGTGGVYNSPLHF. The DNA reads as follows: TGTGCCAGCAGCCCGGGGACAGGGGGTGTCTATAATTCACCCCTCCACTTT.